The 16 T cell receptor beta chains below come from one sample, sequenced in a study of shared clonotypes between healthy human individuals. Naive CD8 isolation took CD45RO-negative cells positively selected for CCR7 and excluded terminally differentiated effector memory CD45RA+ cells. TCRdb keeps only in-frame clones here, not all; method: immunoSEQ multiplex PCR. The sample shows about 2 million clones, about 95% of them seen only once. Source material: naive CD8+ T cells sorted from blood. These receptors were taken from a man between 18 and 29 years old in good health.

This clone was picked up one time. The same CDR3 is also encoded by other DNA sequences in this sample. CDR3 in amino acids: CASSEGRGHTDTQYF. DNA for the CDR3: TGTGCCAGCAGTGAAGGGCGGGGGCACACAGATACGCAGTATTTT. The rearrangement joins TRBV6-1 to TRBJ2-3, with a possible D match to TRBD2 (7 bases). In germline, CDR1 is MNHNS, CDR2 SASEGT. The CDR3 spans 15 residues. Trimming took 1 base from V and 2 from J, leaving 10 bases between them.

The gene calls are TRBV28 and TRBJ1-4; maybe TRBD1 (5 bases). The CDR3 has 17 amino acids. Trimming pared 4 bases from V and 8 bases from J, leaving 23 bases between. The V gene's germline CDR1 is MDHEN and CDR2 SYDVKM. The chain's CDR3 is CASSWSFGAGLDEKLFF. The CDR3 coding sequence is TGTGCCAGCAGTTGGTCATTTGGAGCGGGGCTTGACGAAAAACTGTTTTTT.

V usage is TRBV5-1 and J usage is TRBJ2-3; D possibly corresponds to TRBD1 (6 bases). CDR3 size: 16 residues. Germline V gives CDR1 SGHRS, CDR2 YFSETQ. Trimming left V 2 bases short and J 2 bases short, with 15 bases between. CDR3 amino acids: CASSFLQGPDTDTQYF. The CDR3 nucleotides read TGCGCCAGCAGCTTCCTACAGGGTCCCGACACAGATACGCAGTATTTT.

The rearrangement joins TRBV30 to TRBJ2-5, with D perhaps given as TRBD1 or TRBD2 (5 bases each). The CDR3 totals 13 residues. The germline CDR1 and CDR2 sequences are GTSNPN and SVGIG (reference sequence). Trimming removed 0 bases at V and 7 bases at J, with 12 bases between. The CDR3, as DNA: TGTGCCTGGAGTGTAGATACGAGGGGGACCCAGTACTTC. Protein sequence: CAWSVDTRGTQYF. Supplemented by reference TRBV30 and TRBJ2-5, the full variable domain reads SQTIHQWPATLVQPVGSPLSLECTVEGTSNPNLYWYRQAAGRGLQLLFYSVGIGQISSEVPQNLSASRPQDRQFILSSKKLLLSDSGFYLCAWSVDTRGTQYFGPGTRLLVL.

The CDR3 DNA reads TGCGCCAGCTCGAGGGGTAGACAGACTGAAGCTTTCTTT. This translates into CASSRGRQTEAFF. The J gene is TRBJ1-1, the V gene TRBV4-1; a possible D gene is TRBD1 (5 bases). Trimming took off 8 bases at V and 5 bases at J, with 15 bases between the two ends. The CDR3 extends over 13 amino acids. Germline lookup yields CDR1 MGHRA and CDR2 YSYEKL.

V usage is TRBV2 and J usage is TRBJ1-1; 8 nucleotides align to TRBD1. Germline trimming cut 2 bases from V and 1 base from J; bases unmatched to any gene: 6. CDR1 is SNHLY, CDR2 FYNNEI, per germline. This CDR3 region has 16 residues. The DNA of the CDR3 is TGTGCCAGCAGTGAATACGGACAGGGCGAGAACACTGAAGCTTTCTTT. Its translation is CASSEYGQGENTEAFF.

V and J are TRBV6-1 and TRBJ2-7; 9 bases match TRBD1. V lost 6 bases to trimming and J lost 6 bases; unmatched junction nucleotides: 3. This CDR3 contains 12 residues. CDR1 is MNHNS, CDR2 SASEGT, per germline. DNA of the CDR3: TGTGCCAGCAGGGGGACAGGGCGCGAGCAGTACTTC. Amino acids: CASRGTGREQYF.

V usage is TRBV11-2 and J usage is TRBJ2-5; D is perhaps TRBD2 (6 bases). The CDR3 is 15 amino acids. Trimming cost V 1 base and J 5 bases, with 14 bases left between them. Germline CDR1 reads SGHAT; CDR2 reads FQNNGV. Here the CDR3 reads CASSLGFGGAETQYF. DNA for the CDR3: TGTGCCAGCAGCTTAGGTTTCGGGGGTGCGGAGACCCAGTACTTC. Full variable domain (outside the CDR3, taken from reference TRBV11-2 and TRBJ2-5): EAGVAQSPRYKIIEKRQSVAFWCNPISGHATLYWYQQILGQGPKLLIQFQNNGVVDDSQLPKDRFSAERLKGVDSTLKIQPAKLEDSAVYLCASSLGFGGAETQYFGPGTRLLVL.

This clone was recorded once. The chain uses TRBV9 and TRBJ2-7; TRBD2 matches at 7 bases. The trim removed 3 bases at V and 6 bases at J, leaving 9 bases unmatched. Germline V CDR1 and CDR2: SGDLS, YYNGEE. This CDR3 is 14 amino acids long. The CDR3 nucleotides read TGTGCCAGCAGCGCGGGGGGTCTCGATCTCGAGCAGTACTTC. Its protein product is CASSAGGLDLEQYF.

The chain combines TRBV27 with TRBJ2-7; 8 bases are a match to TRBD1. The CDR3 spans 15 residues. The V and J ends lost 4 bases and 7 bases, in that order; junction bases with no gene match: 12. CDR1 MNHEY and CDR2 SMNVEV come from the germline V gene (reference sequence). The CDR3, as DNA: TGTGCCAGCAGTTCACCAGGACAGGGTTGGTGGGAGCAGTACTTC. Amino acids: CASSSPGQGWWEQYF.

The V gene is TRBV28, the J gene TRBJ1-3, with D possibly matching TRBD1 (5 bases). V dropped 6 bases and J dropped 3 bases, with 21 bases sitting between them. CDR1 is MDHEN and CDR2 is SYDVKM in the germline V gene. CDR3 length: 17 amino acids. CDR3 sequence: CASREDIGAGFGNTIYF. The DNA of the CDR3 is TGTGCCAGCAGGGAAGACATAGGGGCGGGATTTGGAAACACCATATATTTT.

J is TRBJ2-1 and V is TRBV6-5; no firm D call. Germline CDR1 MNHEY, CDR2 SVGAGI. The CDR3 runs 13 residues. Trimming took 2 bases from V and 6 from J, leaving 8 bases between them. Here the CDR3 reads CASSYGPGNEQFF. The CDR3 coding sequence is TGTGCCAGCAGTTACGGGCCAGGCAATGAGCAGTTCTTC.

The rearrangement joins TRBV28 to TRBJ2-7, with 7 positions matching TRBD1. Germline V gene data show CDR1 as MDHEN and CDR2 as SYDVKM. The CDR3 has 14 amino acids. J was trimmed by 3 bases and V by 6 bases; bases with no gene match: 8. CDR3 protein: CASRRQGPNYEQYF. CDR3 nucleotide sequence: TGTGCCAGCAGGCGACAGGGACCCAACTACGAGCAGTACTTC.

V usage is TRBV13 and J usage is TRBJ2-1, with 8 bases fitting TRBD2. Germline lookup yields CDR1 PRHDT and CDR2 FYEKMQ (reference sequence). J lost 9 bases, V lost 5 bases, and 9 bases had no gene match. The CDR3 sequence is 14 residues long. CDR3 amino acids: CASSPTSEGSEQFF. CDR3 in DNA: TGTGCCAGCAGCCCGACTAGCGAAGGGAGTGAGCAGTTCTTC. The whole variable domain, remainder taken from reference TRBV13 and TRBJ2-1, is AAGVIQSPRHLIKEKRETATLKCYPIPRHDTVYWYQQGPGQDPQFLISFYEKMQSDKGSIPDRFSAQQFSDYHSELNMSSLELGDSALYFCASSPTSEGSEQFFGPGTRLTVL.

The CDR3 region has the DNA TGTGCCAGCAGCCAAACTAGAGAAAGCTCCTACGAGCAGTACTTC. This encodes CASSQTRESSYEQYF. This chain joins TRBV4-2 and TRBJ2-7; D might be TRBD2 (5 bases). This CDR3 has 15 residues. Looked up from germline, CDR1 is LGHNA and CDR2 is YNFKEQ. V dropped 2 bases and J dropped 0 bases, with 11 bases sitting between them.

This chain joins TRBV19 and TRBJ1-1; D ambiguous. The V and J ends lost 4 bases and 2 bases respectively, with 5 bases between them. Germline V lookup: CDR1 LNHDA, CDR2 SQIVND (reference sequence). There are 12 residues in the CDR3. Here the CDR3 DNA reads TGTGCCAGTAGTAAGGGTAACACTGAAGCTTTCTTT. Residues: CASSKGNTEAFF.